These T cell receptor beta chains were read from a single sample in a study of blood T cell repertoires in COVID-19. Sequenced by immunoSEQ multiplex PCR; TCRdb stores in-frame clones only, minus some. The table records a few hundred thousand clones, about 87% of them present only once. The sequenced sample consisted of PBMCs or T cells enriched from blood (not recorded which). These TCRs come from a woman between 45 and 60 years old who had recovered from COVID-19. Each CDR3 is given with its conserved first and last residue. The D gene is left open where the match is weak. A clone size is listed for some rows: how often the clone was seen (once, few, many), or a class if it is expanded.

D gene | J gene | clone size | V gene | CDR3 DNA | CDR3 protein
. | TRBJ2-7 | once | TRBV29-1 | TGCAGCGTTGAAGGGGAGAGGTACGAGCAGTACTTC | CSVEGERYEQYF
. | TRBJ1-3 | . | TRBV2 | TGTGCCAGCCGTCGGGGTCTGGGGTCTGGAAACACCATATATTTT | CASRRGLGSGNTIYF
TRBD2 | TRBJ2-7 | . | TRBV3-1/TRBV3-2 | TGTGCCAGCAGCCAAGGGTGGCTAGCGGGAGCCTACGAGCAGTACTTC | CASSQGWLAGAYEQYF
TRBD1 | TRBJ2-7 | . | TRBV5-1 | TGCGCCAGCAGCCCCGGACAGGGGGTTTTCTACGAGCAGTACTTC | CASSPGQGVFYEQYF
TRBD1 | TRBJ1-2 | once | TRBV28 | TGTGCCAGCACCCTCGGGACAGGGTATTATGGCTACACCTTC | CASTLGTGYYGYTF
. | TRBJ1-1 | . | TRBV19 | TGTGCCAGTAGTCAGGGGCAGGGTAGGTTTGCTGAAGCTTTCTTT | CASSQGQGRFAEAFF
. | TRBJ1-1 | . | TRBV30 | TGTGCCTGTCACCGGAGCATGAACACTGAAGCTTTCTTT | CACHRSMNTEAFF
. | TRBJ2-7 | . | TRBV7-3 | TGTGCCAGCAGCTTATTAAGTATCCCGGGGGAGCAGTACTTC | CASSLLSIPGEQYF
TRBD1 | TRBJ1-2 | . | TRBV5-3 | TGTGCCAGAAGCACAAGGGACAGAAGGTACTATGGCTACACCTTC | CARSTRDRRYYGYTF
. | TRBJ1-5 | . | TRBV25-1 | TGTGCCAGCAATCGCGGAAATCAGCCCCAGCATTTT | CASNRGNQPQHF
. | TRBJ2-1 | . | TRBV6-5 | TGTGCCAGCAGTTCAATACGGGGAAATGAGCAGTTCTTC | CASSSIRGNEQFF
TRBD1 | TRBJ2-2 | . | TRBV6-1 | TGTGCCAGCAGTGCCACCGGGACAGGGCGCACCGGGGAGCTGTTTTTT | CASSATGTGRTGELFF
TRBD1 | TRBJ2-1 | . | TRBV27 | TGTGCCAGCAGTTCAGGGACACAGGGGAGCAGTGAGCAGTTCTTC | CASSSGTQGSSEQFF